A single T cell receptor (beta chain) is shown here with its context. What it binds is not known. Sampling of blood occurred at baseline, cycle 4 day 1, and cycle 7 day 1. The data were obtained in a study of OX40 agonist ivuxolimab in advanced cancers. Study context: Each dose-escalation patient presented with hepatocellular carcinoma, melanoma, renal cell or head and neck cancer. Whole-study findings and limits: Blood T cells, both CD4+ and CD8+, expanded clonally by week 6 at 0.1 to 3.0 mg/kg. Some patients without response likewise showed low normalized clonal expansion.

Profiled with immunoSEQ multiplex PCR; TCRdb holds only in-frame clones, not every one. The table shows 26,000 or so clones, with 70% to 90% occurring only once. Trimming took off 3 bases at V and 0 bases at J, with 11 bases between the two ends. Germline V CDR1 and CDR2: MDHEN, SYDVKM. CDR3 length equals 16 residues. The chain links TRBV28 to TRBJ1-4; D is possibly TRBD1 (5 bases). The clonotype originates from an adult with an advanced solid tumor such as melanoma, head and neck, liver or kidney cancer. Sequencing was performed on CD4+ or CD8+ T cells sorted from blood, taken in a trial of the OX40 agonist ivuxolimab. The CDR3 is CASSFRGAATNEKLFF. Written as DNA, the CDR3 is TGTGCCAGCAGTTTTAGAGGGGCTGCAACTAATGAAAAACTGTTTTTT. Drawing the rest from reference TRBV28 and TRBJ1-4, the complete variable domain is DVKVTQSSRYLVKRTGEKVFLECVQDMDHENMFWYRQDPGLGLRLIYFSYDVKMKEKGDIPEGYSVSREKKERFSLILESASTNQTSMYLCASSFRGAATNEKLFFGSGTQLSVL.